Listed below are T cell receptor beta chains from one sample, sequenced in a study of blood T cell repertoires in COVID-19. TCRdb's table, derived via immunoSEQ multiplex PCR, lists solely in-frame clones and lacks some. In the table there are roughly 81,000 clones, around 87% of which are singletons. Material for sequencing was peripheral blood. These receptors were taken from a man aged 35-49 years with acute or convalescent COVID-19. The CDR3 runs from the conserved cysteine through the conserved F or W.

TRBV30 | CAWSVLASTDTQYF
TRBV7-2 | CASSLEGTSGGETQYF
TRBV19 | CASSPINKGQAKNIQYF
TRBV6-5 | CASNGQGSTDTQYF
TRBV5-8 | CASSLTTGSLKTQYF
TRBV6-5 | CASRLDPANTQYF
TRBV18 | CASSPRVGEGTEAFF
TRBV19 | CASSKTGASPRSEAFF
TRBV2 | CASGPIAVFSYEQYF
TRBV6-6 | CASSYSRQEAFF
TRBV19 | CASSIRRTGGNNEQFF
TRBV12-5 | CASGSGRDQETQYF
TRBV6-5 | CASSSGFGEQYF
TRBV14 | CASSRDYYEQYF
TRBV18 | CASSPSRGTEAFF
TRBV7-2 | CASSLDNNYGYTF
TRBV18 | CASSPGGSSYEQYF
TRBV30 | CAWSVEGGYTF
TRBV30 | CAWSVEGLQPQHF
TRBV20-1 | CSASIGGQKNSPLHF
TRBV11-2 | CASSLVGLAGVSEQFF
TRBV3-1/TRBV3-2 | CASSQGVEAGGRETQYF
TRBV5-4 | CASSLAGTSGGRGRETQYF
TRBV18 | CASSPPAYSGNTIYF
TRBV4-2 | CASSPGQAYEQYF
TRBV5-6 | CASSFDSGGETQYF
TRBV30 | CAWSPGRNTIYF
TRBV7-2 | CASSLDFYEQYF
TRBV2 | CASTGNYNSPLHF
TRBV5-6 | CASSLRYNEQFF
TRBV4-1 | CASSQVLAGLSNNEQFF
TRBV5-1 | CASSLDSVVADTQYF
TRBV13 | CASSLGETANLYGYTF
TRBV6-5 | CASRNRLGEKLFF
TRBV6-5 | CASSYSRGLGEQFF
TRBV15 | CATSRVVAGGGNEQFF
TRBV7-8 | CASSGTTGGNTDTQYF
TRBV7-2 | CASSLRAGEVEQYF